The sequence of this T cell receptor beta chain was determined in a study of T cell responses to AZD1222 COVID-19 vaccine (dated by TCRdb to the early 2020s). The study in broad terms: A total of about 230 trial participants underwent TCR sequencing, of whom about 210 received two doses of AZD1222 and some 26 received two doses of the MenACWY control vaccine. Trial participants were enrolled into age subgroups of 18-55, 56-69 and 70-plus years, which contained around 140, 26 and 57 TCR-sequenced participants, respectively.

Relative to germline, V is missing 6 bases and J is missing 4 bases, with 11 bases of the junction outside any gene match. There are 16 amino acids in the CDR3, from cysteine to phenylalanine inclusive. Left in the record is the CDR3 DNA by itself, 48 bases read in frame from the first base. The germline V gene supplies CDR1 LGHNA and CDR2 YSLEER. The time point label of this sample denotes: sample from adult after SARS-CoV-2 infection, after symptom onset. Two convalescent COVID-19 patients, sampled after symptom onset from adults with prior SARS-CoV-2 infection, were also TCR-sequenced for comparison. About this clone itself: Its binding antigen is unknown. Per-base quality was not reported, and no clone a single base away is much larger than it.

The investigation overall reported the following: The 56-69-year group was small, and its depth increase did not reach significance, likely because of low power. Conclusions about previously exposed vaccinees are limited, since just five or six AZD1222 recipients were seropositive for SARS-CoV-2 at baseline. Because no day 14 peak-response samples were available, the repertoires could be characterized only after the peak T cell response. The whole spike protein was spanned by vaccine-associated CD4 TCRs, and dominant responses were seen in regions 160-218 and 743-854. Epitopes outside the regions mutated in the B.1.351 and B.1.1.7 variants were reportedly recognized by nearly half of the unique spike-specific TCRs. Participants were mostly white British, with more females than males. The authors suggested clonal diversity may have been underestimated. A significant rise in spike-specific TCR breadth and depth was observed after two AZD1222 doses relative to day 0 and relative to MenACWY recipients.

The CDR3 regions of human TCRbeta chains were analyzed by immunosequencing. The study's processing was this. Repertoire TCRs were checked for matches against a reference library of SARS-CoV-2-specific TCRs that had been generated using the MIRA antigen-specificity platform. Breadth was defined as the fraction of unique TCRs that were SARS-CoV-2-associated, and depth was defined as the fraction of total T cells that were SARS-CoV-2-associated. Using the MIRA data, each spike-specific TCR was assigned both to the spike region to which the TCR was reactive and to a CD4 or CD8 class. Log10-transformed breadth and depth values were compared by one-way ANOVA with Sidak's multiple comparisons tests. Here the immuneACCESS table is served through TCRdb, limited to in-frame sequences with V and J called. Missing clones are a known gap in these copies; in checked studies unresolved V genes cover under half, and the rest lacks a known reason. V and J calls and clone size are as listed in that table; D and trimming were resolved from the DNA. Across this sample there are roughly 150,000 clones, with about nine tenths seen only once. The ten largest clones add up to approximately 7% of the sample.

The TCR sequence derives from an adult who had recovered from COVID-19. The input for sequencing was peripheral blood, taken after recovery from COVID-19. Rearrangement joined TRBV4-3 to TRBJ1-4, and 7 junction bases match TRBD1. The CDR3 is CASREGGGWGNEKLFF. The base sequence is TGCGCCAGCAGGGAGGGAGGGGGCTGGGGTAATGAAAAACTGTTTTTT.